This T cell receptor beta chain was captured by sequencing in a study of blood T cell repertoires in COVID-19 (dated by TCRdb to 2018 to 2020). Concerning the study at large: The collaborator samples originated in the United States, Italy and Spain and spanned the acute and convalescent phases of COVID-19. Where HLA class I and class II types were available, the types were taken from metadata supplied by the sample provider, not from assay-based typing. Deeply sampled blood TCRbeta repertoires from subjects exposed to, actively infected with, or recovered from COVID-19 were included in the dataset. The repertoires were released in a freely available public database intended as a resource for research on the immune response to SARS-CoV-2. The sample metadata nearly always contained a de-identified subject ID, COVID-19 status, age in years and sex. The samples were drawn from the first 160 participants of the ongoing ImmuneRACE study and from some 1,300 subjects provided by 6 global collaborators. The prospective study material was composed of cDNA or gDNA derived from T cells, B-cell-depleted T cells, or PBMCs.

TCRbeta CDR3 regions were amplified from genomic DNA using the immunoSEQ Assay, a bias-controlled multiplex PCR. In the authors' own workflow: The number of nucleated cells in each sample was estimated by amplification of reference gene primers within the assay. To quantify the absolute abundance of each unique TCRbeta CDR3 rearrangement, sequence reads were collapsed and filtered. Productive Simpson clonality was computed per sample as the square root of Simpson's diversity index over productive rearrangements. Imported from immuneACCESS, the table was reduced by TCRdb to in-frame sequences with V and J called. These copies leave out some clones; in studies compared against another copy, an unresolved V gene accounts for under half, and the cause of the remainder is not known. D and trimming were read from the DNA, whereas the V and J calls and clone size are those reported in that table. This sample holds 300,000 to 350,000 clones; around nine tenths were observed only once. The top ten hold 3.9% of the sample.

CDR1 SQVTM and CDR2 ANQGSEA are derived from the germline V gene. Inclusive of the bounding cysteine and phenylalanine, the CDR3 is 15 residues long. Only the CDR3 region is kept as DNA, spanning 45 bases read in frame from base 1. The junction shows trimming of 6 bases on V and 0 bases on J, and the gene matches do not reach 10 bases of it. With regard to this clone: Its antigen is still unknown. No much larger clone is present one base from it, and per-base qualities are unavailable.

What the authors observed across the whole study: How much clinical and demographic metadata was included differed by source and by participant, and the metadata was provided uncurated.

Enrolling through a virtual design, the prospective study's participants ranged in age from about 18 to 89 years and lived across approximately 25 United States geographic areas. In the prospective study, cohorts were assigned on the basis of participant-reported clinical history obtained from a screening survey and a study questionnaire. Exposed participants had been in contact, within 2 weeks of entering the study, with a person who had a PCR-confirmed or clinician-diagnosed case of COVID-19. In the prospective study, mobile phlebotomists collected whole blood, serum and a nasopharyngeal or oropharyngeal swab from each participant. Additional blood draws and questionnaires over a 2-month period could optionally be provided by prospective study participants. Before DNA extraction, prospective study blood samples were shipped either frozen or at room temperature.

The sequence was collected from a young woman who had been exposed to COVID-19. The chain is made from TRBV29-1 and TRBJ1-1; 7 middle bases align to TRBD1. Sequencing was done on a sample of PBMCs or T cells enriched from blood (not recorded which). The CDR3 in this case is CSVYVGQSLNTEAFF. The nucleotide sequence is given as TGCAGCGTCTATGTGGGACAGTCTTTGAACACTGAAGCTTTCTTT. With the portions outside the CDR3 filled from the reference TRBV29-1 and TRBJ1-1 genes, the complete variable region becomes SAVISQKPSRDICQRGTSLTIQCQVDSQVTMMFWYRQQPGQSLTLIATANQGSEATYESGFVIDKFPISRPNLTFSTLTVSNMSPEDSSIYLCSVYVGQSLNTEAFFGQGTRLTVV.